This T cell receptor beta chain was sequenced during a study of T cell repertoires in cytomegalovirus infection. Overall study: Newly reported HLA-C-restricted and thoroughly characterized HLA-B-restricted CMV epitopes were employed.

Turning to this clonotype: Antigen: not known. The CDR3 ends on some other residue instead of the conserved phenylalanine or tryptophan, so this is likely a read error.

Study observations and caveats: Of the TCR beta families, the public ones yielded a cumulative frequency that identified carriers of CMV plus the relevant HLA.

V gave up 6 bases and J gave up 4 bases, with 9 bases separating them. The CDR3 contains 12 residues. One entry per CDR3 protein results from TCRdb running MiXCR on the reads. The table lists about 920,000 distinct CDR3 sequences, roughly 31% of them singletons. The starting material was cultured CD8+ T cells from PBMCs, obtained from culture after CMV antigen stimulation. This receptor was identified in a human donor in good health (CMV status not recorded). Some clones in this sample may be carry-over from other donors' samples. The V and J genes are TRBV12-3 or TRBV12-4 and TRBJ1-1; D perhaps matches TRBD1 (5 bases). The CDR3 sequence: CASRWGGTEAFS. CDR3 sequence (DNA): TGTGCCAGCAGGTGGGGGGGCACTGAAGCTTTCTCT.